These T cell receptor beta chains were read from a single sample in a study of regulatory T cells in long-lasting Graves disease. TCRdb re-derived calls from the multiplex PCR reads in MiXCR, one entry per CDR3 protein. The table lists 400,000 to 500,000 distinct CDR3 sequences, about 15% of them singletons, with approximately 15% in the top ten. This sample was also put to use in a study of T cells in Graves' hyperthyroidism and ophthalmopathy.

Here the sequenced sample was peripheral blood mononuclear cells (PBMCs), taken at new diagnosis, from a patient treated with antithyroid drugs. All receptors derive from a woman in her 50s with Graves disease. CDR3s include the opening cysteine and the closing phenylalanine or tryptophan.

v_call: TRBV5-6
j_call: TRBJ2-7
cdr3_aa: CASSLLAGGPKEQYF

v_call: TRBV25-1
j_call: TRBJ2-3
cdr3_aa: CASSPEPTDTQYF

v_call: TRBV18
j_call: TRBJ2-5
cdr3_aa: CASSPAIVETQYF

v_call: TRBV30
j_call: TRBJ1-2
cdr3_aa: CAWSSQVYGYTF

v_call: TRBV20-1
j_call: TRBJ2-7
cdr3_aa: CSARMDGAYEQYF

v_call: TRBV5-1
j_call: TRBJ2-1
cdr3_aa: CASSPFVASVYNEQFF

v_call: TRBV20-1
j_call: TRBJ2-5
cdr3_aa: CSANGWGQGLAETQYF

v_call: TRBV10-2
j_call: TRBJ1-6
cdr3_aa: CASSEFGQSPLHF

v_call: TRBV30
j_call: TRBJ2-1
cdr3_aa: CAWSTSGSGYNEQFF

v_call: TRBV12-3/TRBV12-4
j_call: TRBJ1-5
cdr3_aa: CASSLVGEGNQPQHF

v_call: TRBV2
j_call: TRBJ2-1
cdr3_aa: CASETTGDEQFF

v_call: TRBV7-9
j_call: TRBJ2-3
cdr3_aa: CASSLVASSTDTQYF

v_call: TRBV7-3
j_call: TRBJ1-1
cdr3_aa: CASSPGTWNTEAFF

v_call: TRBV12-3/TRBV12-4
j_call: TRBJ2-1
cdr3_aa: CASNLAGRLKFF

v_call: TRBV6-1
j_call: TRBJ1-4
cdr3_aa: CASSPQGPEKLFF

v_call: TRBV2
j_call: TRBJ2-1
cdr3_aa: CASRPGGGEGRDEQFF

v_call: TRBV18
j_call: TRBJ1-1
cdr3_aa: CASSQPRTGDFTEAFF

v_call: TRBV7-9
j_call: TRBJ2-5
cdr3_aa: CASIGGRWETQYF

v_call: TRBV9
j_call: TRBJ2-7
cdr3_aa: CASSVTSGGYEQYF

v_call: TRBV3-1
j_call: TRBJ2-1
cdr3_aa: CASRRAGTSFYNEQFF

v_call: TRBV20-1
j_call: TRBJ2-1
cdr3_aa: CSASALIGGSSYNEQFF

v_call: TRBV5-1
j_call: TRBJ2-1
cdr3_aa: CASSLGIGTSGSNEQFF

v_call: TRBV20-1
j_call: TRBJ2-1
cdr3_aa: CSARGAGGSYNEQFF

v_call: TRBV2
j_call: TRBJ1-2
cdr3_aa: CASSPGHSNYGYTF

v_call: TRBV20-1
j_call: TRBJ2-7
cdr3_aa: CSAPALAEYEQYF